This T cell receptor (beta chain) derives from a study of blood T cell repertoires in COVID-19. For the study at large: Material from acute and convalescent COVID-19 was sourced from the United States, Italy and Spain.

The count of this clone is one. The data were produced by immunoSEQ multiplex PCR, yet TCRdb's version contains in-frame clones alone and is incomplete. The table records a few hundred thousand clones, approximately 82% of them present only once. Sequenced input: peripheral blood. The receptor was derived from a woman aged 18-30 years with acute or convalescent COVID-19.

The chain's CDR3 is CASSFQGQLYEQYF. The CDR3 bases are TGTGCCAGCAGCTTCCAGGGACAGCTCTACGAGCAGTACTTC. The V gene is TRBV5-6, the J gene TRBJ2-7; 7 nucleotides agree with TRBD1. CDR3 length: 14 amino acids. Per the germline V gene, CDR1 is SGHDT and CDR2 is YYEEEE. V gave up 2 bases and J gave up 3 bases; unmatched junction bases: 5.